The clone carrying this T cell receptor (beta chain) occurred a few times. The sample belongs to a study of blood T cells in healthy people across ages. Trimming took 0 bases from V and 4 from J; bases not matched to a gene: 16. The CDR3 contains 19 residues. The V gene's germline CDR1 is LGHNA and CDR2 YNFKEQ. Next came a second PCR, run for about 6 to 11 cycles, which used a sample-barcoded 5' primer along with a J-beta primer mix. Through a template-switch adaptor with 12 random nucleotides, each cDNA molecule received a tag. TCRdb re-called the 5' RACE reads through MiXCR, storing one row per CDR3 protein. The table records 2 million or so distinct CDR3 sequences, about 50% of them present only once. Extraction of total RNA produced a minimum of 5.5 micrograms from each sample.

The chain recombines TRBV4-2 with TRBJ2-7; 9 bases fit TRBD2. What was sequenced was blood. The TCR originated in a woman in her 40s in good health. The CDR3 sequence is CASSQDPFPGLATRYEQYF. For the CDR3, the DNA is TGTGCCAGCAGCCAAGACCCATTCCCCGGACTAGCGACACGATACGAGCAGTACTTC.